This T cell receptor (beta chain) was captured in a study of tumor-infiltrating lymphocytes in primary liver carcinoma. Study information: Per sample, productive TCRbeta reads numbered roughly 3.65 to 7.13 million, similar across tissue types.

Germline CDR1 is SGHAT and CDR2 is FQNNGV. The CDR3 spans 11 residues. Blood RNA originated from unsorted whole blood, with germline DNA additionally extracted. What was collected before surgery was approximately 3.8 milliliters of peripheral blood. Points from the study as a whole: Unsorted bulk sampling ruled out any CD4+ versus CD8+ repertoire comparison.

TCR beta cDNA was made from 400 to 600 ng total RNA with a constant-region primer. Three nested multiplex PCR rounds, a slightly modified ARM-PCR method, built the TCR beta libraries. Both of the initial two PCR rounds ran for around 9 cycles and employed TRBV1-TRBV30 forward primers alongside a C-beta reverse primer. One entry per CDR3 protein results from TCRdb running MiXCR on the multiplex PCR reads. The data show hundreds of thousands of distinct CDR3 sequences, almost 60% seen once. This clonotype appeared once. Its antigen is not identified. The source of this sequence is a woman under 40 with primary liver carcinoma and hepatitis B virus infection. The specimen was peripheral blood. The chain is built from TRBV11-2 and TRBJ2-7, with D hard to call. The CDR3 loop is CLSSSLLEQYF. The CDR3 DNA follows: TGTCTCAGCAGCTCCCTTCTCGAGCAGTACTTC.